This TCR beta chain came from a study of cytomegalovirus exposure and HLA in healthy donors. Germline loops: CDR1 MNHEY, CDR2 SVGAGI. V lost 4 bases, J lost 6 bases, and 10 bases lay in between. The CDR3 spans 14 residues. PCR primers comprised 60 Vbeta and 13 Jbeta primers. The method was immunoSEQ multiplex PCR; TCRdb's version includes in-frame clones alone and lacks a portion of them. The repertoire consists of 150,000 or so clones, with approximately 79% occurring once and the leading ten covering 3.5% to 5%. This clonotype originated in a man between 18 and 29 years old in good health and CMV-seropositive. Sequencing used PBMCs. The chain combines TRBV6-5 with TRBJ1-6, with D perhaps TRBD1 (6 bases). CDR3 amino acids: CASSFYRVNSPLHF. The DNA for the CDR3 is TGTGCCAGCAGTTTTTACAGGGTTAATTCACCCCTCCACTTT.